This T cell receptor (beta chain) was sequenced in a study of blood T cells in healthy people across ages. Findings and caveats of the study: Compared with aged donors, long-lived donors showed fewer expanded clones, suggesting selection.

Isolation yielded PBMCs, at least 6 million per sample, in every case. Every sample gave at least 5 micrograms of total RNA when it was extracted. A remark on this clonotype: What it binds is unknown.

V was clipped by 7 bases and J by 8 bases, with 12 bases between them. This CDR3 has 13 residues. Germline values: CDR1 MDHEN, CDR2 SYDVKM. With a J-beta primer mix and a sample-barcoded 5' primer, a second PCR ran about 6 to 11 cycles. TCRdb re-derived calls from the 5' RACE reads in MiXCR, one entry per CDR3 protein. The sample lists about 800,000 distinct CDR3 sequences, roughly 60% occurring once. The clonotype comes from a man aged 25-40 years in good health. The source material was blood. The chain carries TRBV28 and TRBJ1-6; D is possibly TRBD1 (5 bases). This chain's CDR3 is CASTSFRDSPLHF. CDR3 DNA sequence: TGTGCCAGCACCTCGTTCAGGGATTCACCCCTCCACTTT.